This TCR beta chain appears in the sequencing data of a study of blood T cell repertoires in COVID-19. Looking at the study overall: Spain, Italy and the United States supplied samples that represented acute and convalescent COVID-19. Sample material is recorded as cDNA or gDNA derived from T cells, B-cell-depleted T cells, or PBMCs.

Per the original data handling: It was from reference gene primer amplification that nucleated cell counts were estimated. The method was immunoSEQ multiplex PCR; TCRdb's version includes in-frame clones alone and lacks a portion of them. The V and J calls and clone size were taken over from that table, and D and trimming were inferred from the DNA. Among about 410,000 clones listed, 75% to 90% were seen once. This CDR3 contains 13 residues. Germline-derived CDR1 and CDR2 are LGHNA and YNFKEQ. Trimming pared 1 base from V and 5 bases from J, leaving 6 bases between. The chain has TRBV4-2 and TRBJ2-1, with D unresolved. This receptor was taken from a woman younger than 45 with active or convalescent COVID-19. Sequencing used peripheral blood. CDR3 nucleotides: TGTGCCAGCAGCCAAGGAGACAACAATGAGCAGTTCTTC. Translation gives CASSQGDNNEQFF.